This T cell receptor beta chain derives from a study of T-cell memory formation after mild COVID-19. 5'RACE primed from the constant segment yielded TCR alpha and TCR beta cDNA libraries bearing sample barcodes and UMIs. MiXCR, applied by TCRdb to the 5' RACE reads, yields one record per CDR3 protein. The sample holds around 440,000 distinct CDR3 sequences, about 18% seen once. The CDR3 is 16 residues long. Germline V gene sequence: CDR1 SGDLS, CDR2 YYNGEE. The trim removed 0 bases at V and 1 base at J, leaving 3 bases unmatched. This chain connects TRBV9 to TRBJ2-5, with 10 positions matching TRBD2. The specimen sequenced was PBMCs or a T cell subset sorted from them (not recorded which). The TCR sequence derives from an adult woman who had mild COVID-19 (a few samples of this study predate the infection). Cell type and time point are not known. The CDR3 coding sequence is TGTGCCAGCAGCGTAGGGGTAGCGGGGGGCCAAGAGACCCAGTACTTC. Its translation is CASSVGVAGGQETQYF. Filled out from reference TRBV9 and TRBJ2-5, the complete variable domain reads DSGVTQTPKHLITATGQRVTLRCSPRSGDLSVYWYQQSLDQGLQFLIQYYNGEERAKGNILERFSAQQFPDLHSELNLSSLELGDSALYFCASSVGVAGGQETQYFGPGTRLLVL.